Given below is one T cell receptor (beta chain) in context. The antigen remains unidentified. These data come from a study of T cells in narcolepsy. Profiling relied on immunoSEQ multiplex PCR, and the TCRdb table lists in-frame clones only, not all of them. The sample includes fewer than 30,000 clones, about 86% of them seen just once. The study's findings and limits: HCRT-specific and TRIB2-specific autoreactive clonotypes appeared among same-patient CSF and blood CD4+ clonotypes. Blood of same and different patients, but not healthy controls, reportedly held recurring autoreactive clonotypes.

This CDR3 contains 17 residues. Germline values: CDR1 LNHDA, CDR2 SQIVND (reference sequence). Germline trimming cut 2 bases from V and 0 bases from J; bases unmatched to any gene: 4. Specimen: CD45RA- memory CD4+ T cells from PBMCs. This receptor was obtained from a human donor with narcolepsy. V gene TRBV19 combines with J gene TRBJ2-2; TRBD2 matches at 9 bases. Written as DNA, the CDR3 is TGTGCCAGTAGTATAATCAGCGGGGGGCCGAACACCGGGGAGCTGTTTTTT. It codes for CASSIISGGPNTGELFF.